This TCR beta chain was documented in a study of T cell repertoires in cytomegalovirus infection. TCRdb re-called the reads through MiXCR, storing one row per CDR3 protein. The table shows about 98,000 distinct CDR3 sequences, with approximately 17% occurring only once. Input material: PBMCs. This sequence was found in a human donor in good health (CMV status not recorded). Some clones in this sample may be carry-over from other donors' samples.

CDR3 protein: CASSPFGTYSNQPQHF. For the CDR3, the DNA is TGTGCCAGCAGTCCATTCGGGACATATAGCAATCAGCCCCAGCATTTT. J is TRBJ1-5 and V is TRBV12-3 or TRBV12-4; D is possibly TRBD1 (6 bases). V was cut by 5 bases and J by 0 bases, with 14 bases left in between. The CDR3 is made up of 16 amino acids.